The clone carrying this TCR beta chain was detected many times. Its antigen is unidentified. This record belongs to a study of T cell repertoires in cytomegalovirus infection. TCRdb re-called the reads through MiXCR, storing one row per CDR3 protein. This table has around 500,000 distinct CDR3 sequences, more than 40% appearing once. General study points: Totalled public TCR beta family frequency picked out people who carried CMV plus the relevant HLA.

CDR1 SGHVS and CDR2 FNYEAQ come from the germline V gene. The CDR3 loop spans 14 amino acids. The germline V and J ends were trimmed by 5 bases and 2 bases, with 9 bases remaining between them. The clonotype was recovered from a human donor in good health (CMV status not recorded). Some clones in this sample may be carry-over from other donors' samples. The J gene is TRBJ2-2, the V gene TRBV7-6; no clear D. Here the sequenced sample was cultured PBMCs, taken from culture after CMV antigen stimulation. CDR3 sequence (DNA): TGTGCCAGCAGCGCCGCACTCAACACCGGGGAGCTGTTTTTT. Amino acids: CASSAALNTGELFF.